This T cell receptor (beta chain) is drawn from a study of shared clonotypes between healthy human individuals. V shed 5 bases, J shed 7 bases, and the junction held 17 bases outside the gene matches. Looked up from germline, CDR1 is SGHNT and CDR2 is YENEEA. The CDR3 spans 17 residues. Some clones are missing from TCRdb's copy, which holds only in-frame ones; the method was immunoSEQ multiplex PCR. The sample comprises roughly 1.4 million clones, 97% to 99% of which are singletons, and roughly 0.35% rests with the top ten. The clonotype comes from a man aged 25 to 45 in good health. The chain recombines TRBV11-3 with TRBJ1-5, with TRBD1 matching 7 bases. The sample comprised naive CD4+ T cells sorted from blood. Subset given: CD45RA+ positively selected. The CDR3 reads CASSPPSVTGVCQPQHF. CDR3 nucleotides: TGTGCCAGCAGCCCTCCGTCGGTAACAGGGGTTTGCCAGCCCCAGCATTTT.